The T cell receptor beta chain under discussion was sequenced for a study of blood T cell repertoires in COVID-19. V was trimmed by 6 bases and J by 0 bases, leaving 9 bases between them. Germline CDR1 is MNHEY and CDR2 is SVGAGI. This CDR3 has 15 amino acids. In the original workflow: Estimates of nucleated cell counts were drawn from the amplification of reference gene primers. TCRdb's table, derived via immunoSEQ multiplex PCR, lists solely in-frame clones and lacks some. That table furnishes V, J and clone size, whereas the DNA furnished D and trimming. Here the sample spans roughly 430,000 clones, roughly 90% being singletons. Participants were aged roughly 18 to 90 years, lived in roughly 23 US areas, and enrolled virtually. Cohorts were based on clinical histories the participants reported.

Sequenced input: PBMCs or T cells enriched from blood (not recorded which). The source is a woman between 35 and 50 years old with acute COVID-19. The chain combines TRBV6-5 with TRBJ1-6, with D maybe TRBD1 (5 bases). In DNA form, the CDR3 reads TGTGCCAGCAGCCGCGACAGCTCCTATAATTCACCCCTCCACTTT. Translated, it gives CASSRDSSYNSPLHF.